Sequencing of this TCR beta chain was carried out in a study of T cells in Graves' hyperthyroidism and ophthalmopathy. RNA transcripts provided the source from which TCR beta CDR3 regions were amplified. The HTBI primer set drove a first-round RT-PCR of the TCR CDR3. TCRdb ran MiXCR on the multiplex PCR reads and lists one entry per CDR3 protein. Of about 560,000 distinct CDR3 sequences in the sample, about 43% were seen once. Study-wide findings and caveats: Most thyroid clonotypes expanded above 0.001 appeared in blood too. Model predictions of ophthalmopathy came a median around 7.1 months before onset.

V gave up 2 bases and J gave up 2 bases; unmatched junction bases: 9. Germline V lookup: CDR1 SGHTA, CDR2 FQGNSA. The CDR3 is 16 amino acids. The hyperthyroidism patients had all been newly diagnosed, and their disease duration was under 2 months. Their ages ranged from 18 to 65 years. On the basis of clinical symptoms, serum thyroxine and TRAb, thyroid ultrasound and orbital computed tomography, diagnoses were made. This clonotype was picked up a small number of times. Its antigen is as yet unknown. Sequencing input: peripheral blood or thyroid tissue (not recorded which). The sequence came from a woman aged 18-30 years with Graves' hyperthyroidism. The chain carries TRBV7-2 and TRBJ2-7; 7 bases match TRBD2. CDR3 in DNA: TGTGCCAGCAGCTTAACCTCAGGGACTATCACCTACGAGCAGTACTTC. Translated: CASSLTSGTITYEQYF.